Below are 20 T cell receptor beta chains sequenced from a single sample in a study of blood T cell repertoires in COVID-19. TCRdb keeps only in-frame clones here, not all; method: immunoSEQ multiplex PCR. The sample records roughly 220,000 clones, roughly 80% being singletons. Sequenced: peripheral blood. The receptors derive from a woman aged 70-85 years with acute or convalescent COVID-19.

This rearrangement joins TRBV24-1 to TRBJ2-5; weak D call: TRBD2 (5 bases). CDR1 and CDR2 from the germline V gene are KGHDR and SFDVKD. This CDR3 contains 14 residues. V was trimmed by 5 bases and J by 0 bases, leaving 9 bases between them. The CDR3, as DNA: TGTGCCACCAGTGGGGGAGTGTACCAAGAGACCCAGTACTTC. Its protein product is CATSGGVYQETQYF.

The chain has TRBV3-1 (or the pseudogene TRBV3-2) and TRBJ2-1; 9 positions match TRBD2. CDR3 length equals 15 residues. V lost 0 bases to trimming and J lost 8 bases; unmatched junction nucleotides: 5. Germline V lookup: CDR1 LGHDT, CDR2 YNNKEL (reference sequence). The CDR3 nucleotides are TGTGCCAGCAGCCAAGATGGCGGGAGGGTCGATGAGCAGTTCTTC. Residues: CASSQDGGRVDEQFF.

CDR3 amino acids: CASRTLAGRTDTQYF. CDR3 sequence (DNA): TGTGCCAGCAGGACTCTAGCGGGAAGGACAGATACGCAGTATTTT. This sequence joins TRBV25-1 and TRBJ2-3; 9 nucleotides line up with TRBD2. J gave up 3 bases and V 6 bases, and 7 bases lay outside the gene matches. CDR3 length equals 15 residues. Germline lookup yields CDR1 MGHDK and CDR2 SYGVNS.

This chain connects TRBV28 to TRBJ1-1; possibly TRBD1 for D (5 bases). The CDR3 is 16 residues long. Germline CDR1 is MDHEN and CDR2 is SYDVKM. Trimming pared 4 bases from V and 6 bases from J, leaving 21 bases between. The CDR3, as DNA: TGTGCCAGCAGTTCACCCACCGGGGGTGGCGTCGCTGAAGCTTTCTTT. It translates to CASSSPTGGGVAEAFF.

The gene calls are TRBV4-1 and TRBJ2-5, with D possibly being TRBD2 (5 bases). Trimming shortened V by 0 bases and J by 5 bases, and 10 bases separated the two germline ends. Germline CDR1 MGHRA, CDR2 YSYEKL. The CDR3 spans 14 residues. The CDR3 DNA sequence: TGCGCCAGCAGCCAAGATAGGGAGTGGGAGACCCAGTACTTC. Translating it yields CASSQDREWETQYF.

This chain joins TRBV11-2 and TRBJ2-7; perhaps TRBD2 as D (6 bases). The germline V and J ends were trimmed by 2 bases and 6 bases, with 20 bases remaining between them. This CDR3 comprises 16 residues. Per the germline V gene, CDR1 is SGHAT and CDR2 is FQNNGV. CDR3 sequence (DNA): TGTGCCAGCAGCTTAAGATTGGCTAGCGAGACGGGCGAGCAGTACTTC. Its protein product is CASSLRLASETGEQYF.

As DNA, the CDR3 is TGTGCCAGCAGTTTTCTTGCGGGAGCAGTAGACGAGCAGTACTTC. Encoded protein: CASSFLAGAVDEQYF. This chain links TRBV28 with TRBJ2-7, with TRBD2 identical over 7 bases. Per germline, CDR1 MDHEN and CDR2 SYDVKM. This CDR3 region has 15 residues. Trimming removed 3 bases from V and 5 bases from J; junction bases left unmatched: 10.

This clone was observed once. The J gene is TRBJ1-1, the V gene TRBV3-1 (or the pseudogene TRBV3-2); 10 bases fit TRBD1. The V gene's germline CDR1 is LGHDT and CDR2 YNNKEL (reference sequence). Unmatched junction bases numbered 2, after V lost 1 base and J lost 6 bases. There are 14 residues in the CDR3. CDR3 in amino acids: CASSQGGQGAEAFF. The CDR3 DNA is TGTGCCAGCAGCCAAGGAGGACAGGGGGCTGAAGCTTTCTTT.

This clone occurred once. The V call is TRBV18, the J call TRBJ2-5; TRBD2 matches at 7 bases. With V trimmed by 3 bases and J by 1 base, 2 bases remained unmatched. Germline CDR1 reads KGHSH; CDR2 reads LQKENI. The CDR3 length is 14 residues. CDR3 loop: CASSPGLGQETQYF. The CDR3 nucleotides are TGTGCCAGCTCACCCGGACTAGGCCAAGAGACCCAGTACTTC. The variable domain in full, completed from reference TRBV18 and TRBJ2-5, reads NAGVMQNPRHLVRRRGQEARLRCSPMKGHSHVYWYRQLPEEGLKFMVYLQKENIIDESGMPKERFSAEFPKEGPSILRIQQVVRGDSAAYFCASSPGLGQETQYFGPGTRLLVL.

The chain couples TRBV28 to TRBJ1-1, with D perhaps matching TRBD1 (5 bases). CDR1 is MDHEN and CDR2 is SYDVKM in the germline V gene. Trimming removed 7 bases at V and 1 base at J, with 10 bases between. The CDR3 has 13 amino acids. The CDR3 DNA reads as TGTGCCAGCACCTTGACAGCGAACACTGAAGCTTTCTTT. Protein: CASTLTANTEAFF.

The chain recombines TRBV7-2 with TRBJ2-3, with D uncertain. The germline V gene encodes CDR1 SGHTA and CDR2 FQGNSA. Trimming pared 3 bases from V and 0 bases from J, leaving 4 bases between. CDR3 length: 13 amino acids. The DNA for the CDR3 is TGTGCCAGCAGCTTTATCAGCACAGATACGCAGTATTTT. Protein: CASSFISTDTQYF.

The chain is built from TRBV20-1 and TRBJ2-1; no clear D. Trimming took 4 bases from V and 5 from J, leaving 6 bases between them. Germline loops: CDR1 DFQATT, CDR2 SNEGSKA (reference sequence). The CDR3 length is 11 residues. The CDR3 here is CSAKQNNEQFF. The CDR3, as DNA: TGCAGTGCTAAACAGAACAATGAGCAGTTCTTC.

This chain uses TRBV2 with TRBJ2-2; 8 bases are shared with TRBD1. V dropped 1 base and J dropped 6; count of bases not matched to a gene: 1. Germline CDR1 reads SNHLY; CDR2 reads FYNNEI. The CDR3 has 14 amino acids. CDR3 amino acids: CASSEGQGPGELFF. The CDR3, as DNA: TGTGCCAGCAGTGAAGGACAGGGGCCCGGGGAGCTGTTTTTT.

This sequence joins TRBV10-3 and TRBJ2-1, with 12 bases fitting TRBD2. The V gene's germline CDR1 is ENHRY and CDR2 SYGVKD. V gave up 4 bases and J gave up 7 bases; unmatched junction bases: 5. The CDR3 consists of 15 residues. The CDR3 is CAISATSGRGNEQFF. The CDR3 DNA follows: TGTGCCATCAGTGCGACTAGCGGGAGAGGGAATGAGCAGTTCTTC.

CDR3 bases: TGCAGCGTTGGAGCGGGGCGGGAGGCTCCAGATACGCAGTATTTT. This sequence encodes CSVGAGREAPDTQYF. The chain carries TRBV29-1 and TRBJ2-3; the match to TRBD2 covers 8 bases. The CDR3 loop spans 15 amino acids. Germline-derived CDR1 and CDR2 are SQVTM and ANQGSEA. After removal of 4 bases from V and 4 bases from J, the junction contained 10 bases not matched to a gene.

V gene TRBV3-1 (or the pseudogene TRBV3-2) combines with J gene TRBJ2-3, with 7 positions matching TRBD1. This CDR3 contains 16 residues. V shed 3 bases and J 5 bases; nucleotides not matched to a gene: 11. CDR1 is LGHDT and CDR2 is YNNKEL in the germline V gene (reference sequence). Here the CDR3 DNA reads TGTGCCAGCAGCCAGAGTGGTGAGGGGGCAGGAGATACGCAGTATTTT. Translated, it gives CASSQSGEGAGDTQYF.

The genes are TRBV14 and TRBJ2-1; weak D call: TRBD2 (6 bases). CDR3 length: 13 amino acids. Trimming pared 1 base from V and 8 bases from J, leaving 9 bases between. Per the germline V gene, CDR1 is SGHDN and CDR2 is FVKESK. This chain's CDR3 is CASSQVGGHEQFF. DNA of the CDR3: TGTGCCAGCAGCCAAGTGGGGGGTCATGAGCAGTTCTTC.

This chain joins TRBV3-1 (or the pseudogene TRBV3-2) and TRBJ1-1; D is uncertain. Germline V gene data show CDR1 as LGHDT and CDR2 as YNNKEL (reference sequence). Trimming left V 4 bases short and J 3 bases short, with 15 bases between. This CDR3 comprises 15 residues. CDR3 region: CASSLEDSGHTEAFF. In DNA, the CDR3 is TGTGCCAGCAGCCTCGAAGATAGTGGTCACACTGAAGCTTTCTTT.

This clone has a handful of counts. This chain joins TRBV19 and TRBJ2-7; 7 bases align to TRBD2. Germline assignment: CDR1 LNHDA and CDR2 SQIVND (reference sequence). CDR3 length: 14 amino acids. V shed 6 bases, J shed 3 bases, and the junction held 8 bases outside the gene matches. CDR3 loop: CASSPTAGVYEQYF. The CDR3 bases are TGTGCCAGTAGCCCCACGGCGGGGGTCTACGAGCAGTACTTC.

The rearrangement links TRBV5-1 to TRBJ2-1; the D gene is possibly TRBD2 (6 bases). The germline V and J ends were trimmed by 1 base and 4 bases, with 12 bases remaining between them. Germline V gene lookup returns CDR1 SGHRS and CDR2 YFSETQ. There are 15 residues in the CDR3. The CDR3 DNA reads as TGCGCCAGCAGCTTGTCCCTAGCGAAATACAATGAGCAGTTCTTC. Protein product: CASSLSLAKYNEQFF. The variable domain in full, completed from reference TRBV5-1 and TRBJ2-1, reads KAGVTQTPRYLIKTRGQQVTLSCSPISGHRSVSWYQQTPGQGLQFLFEYFSETQRNKGNFPGRFSGRQFSNSRSEMNVSTLELGDSALYLCASSLSLAKYNEQFFGPGTRLTVL.